This T cell receptor beta chain was identified in a study of blood T cell repertoires in COVID-19. Study-level background: COVID-19 samples collected from the United States, Italy and Spain covered acute and convalescent phases. The analysed material was cDNA or gDNA that came from T cells, B-cell-depleted T cells, or PBMCs.

Germline CDR1 reads LGHNT; CDR2 reads FRNRAP. This CDR3 spans 16 amino acids. V shed 0 bases, J shed 4 bases, and the junction held 3 bases outside the gene matches. Source study methods: From reference gene primer amplification, estimates of nucleated cell counts were derived. Clones were read by immunoSEQ multiplex PCR, and TCRdb kept only the in-frame ones, dropping some. The D gene and trimming were derived from the DNA, and the V and J assignments and clone size from that table. The sample holds approximately 97,000 clones, nearly 90% seen once. This chain links TRBV12-5 with TRBJ1-4, with 9 bases identical to TRBD1. The clonotype was recovered from a man aged 45 to 65 with active COVID-19. The sample taken for sequencing was peripheral blood. The CDR3 region is CASGLVGDRDNEKLFF. CDR3 bases: TGTGCTAGTGGTTTGGTGGGGGACAGGGATAATGAAAAACTGTTTTTT.